Presented here are 23 T cell receptor beta chains from one specimen sequenced in a study of T cell responses to AZD1222 COVID-19 vaccine. Sequencing was performed with immunoSEQ multiplex PCR; in TCRdb, only in-frame clones are kept and a portion is missing. The profile shows roughly 180,000 clones, approximately 90% of them singletons. The sequencing used peripheral blood, collected on day 0 of AZD1222 vaccination. These receptors all come from an adult in good health.

This chain links TRBV11-2 with TRBJ2-5; D is tentatively TRBD1 or TRBD2 (5 bases each). This CDR3 has 15 amino acids. The germline V and J ends were trimmed by 5 bases and 4 bases, with 17 bases remaining between them. Germline assignment: CDR1 SGHAT and CDR2 FQNNGV. The CDR3 loop reads CASSTSGPGLETQYF. In DNA form, the CDR3 reads TGTGCCAGCAGCACTTCTGGGCCGGGGCTAGAGACCCAGTACTTC.

The J gene is TRBJ1-6, the V gene TRBV5-8; D remains unclear. CDR3 length: 12 amino acids. Per germline, CDR1 SGHTS and CDR2 YDEGEE. The V and J ends lost 4 bases and 10 bases respectively, with 9 bases between them. The CDR3, as DNA: TGTGCCAGCAGCATATTACGATCACCCCTCCACTTT. Translating gives CASSILRSPLHF. Full variable domain (missing parts from reference TRBV5-8 and TRBJ1-6): EAGVTQSPTHLIKTRGQQATLRCSPISGHTSVYWYQQALGLGLQFLLWYDEGEERNRGNFPPRFSGRQFPNYSSELNVNALELEDSALYLCASSILRSPLHFGNGTRLTVT.

CDR3 amino acids: CASSYSTGGTGGYTF. DNA of the CDR3: TGTGCCAGCAGTTACTCGACAGGGGGAACTGGTGGCTACACCTTC. This chain joins TRBV6-5 and TRBJ1-2; TRBD1 matches 9 bases. This CDR3 region has 15 residues. With 0 bases clipped from V and 7 bases from J, the junction kept 6 bases outside the gene matches. Per the germline V gene, CDR1 is MNHEY and CDR2 is SVGAGI.

The rearrangement joins TRBV9 to TRBJ2-7; 8 bases match TRBD2. CDR1 and CDR2 (germline): SGDLS, YYNGEE. The CDR3 has 17 residues. Trimming cost V 0 bases and J 2 bases; bases outside gene matches: 10. Written as DNA, the CDR3 is TGTGCCAGCAGCGTAGACTTGCCGGGACTAGTTCCCTACGAGCAGTACTTC. This translates into CASSVDLPGLVPYEQYF. The whole variable domain, filled in from reference TRBV9 and TRBJ2-7, reads DSGVTQTPKHLITATGQRVTLRCSPRSGDLSVYWYQQSLDQGLQFLIQYYNGEERAKGNILERFSAQQFPDLHSELNLSSLELGDSALYFCASSVDLPGLVPYEQYFGPGTRLTVT.

V usage is TRBV10-3 and J usage is TRBJ2-2, with 7 bases aligning to TRBD1. V lost 8 bases to trimming and J lost 5 bases; unmatched junction nucleotides: 8. CDR3 length: 14 amino acids. Germline values: CDR1 ENHRY, CDR2 SYGVKD. The CDR3: CAILDRERTGELFF. The CDR3 DNA is TGTGCCATCCTAGACAGGGAGAGAACCGGGGAGCTGTTTTTT.

The V call is TRBV19, the J call TRBJ1-6, with D unclear. CDR1 is LNHDA, CDR2 SQIVND, per germline (reference sequence). CDR3 length: 13 amino acids. V dropped 0 bases and J dropped 7 bases, with 4 bases sitting between them. DNA for the CDR3: TGTGCCAGTAGTATAGAGCAAAATTCACCCCTCCACTTT. It yields the protein CASSIEQNSPLHF.

CDR3 sequence: CSVLAKNIQYF. For the CDR3, the DNA is TGTTCAGTTCTAGCCAAAAACATTCAGTACTTC. The gene calls are TRBV24-1 and TRBJ2-4; the D is unclear. The CDR3 contains 11 residues. The germline V gene encodes CDR1 KGHDR and CDR2 SFDVKD.

This sequence joins TRBV30 and TRBJ2-7; D unclear. Trimming cost V 5 bases and J 0 bases, with 8 bases left between them. The V gene's germline CDR1 is GTSNPN and CDR2 SVGIG (reference sequence). The CDR3 totals 12 residues. CDR3 coding DNA: TGTGCCTGGGAGCAGTCCTCCTACGAGCAGTACTTC. This gives the protein CAWEQSSYEQYF.

This rearrangement joins TRBV27 to TRBJ2-3, with 9 bases that match TRBD1. The germline V gene has CDR1 MNHEY and CDR2 SMNVEV (reference sequence). Trimming removed 9 bases from V and 6 bases from J; junction bases left unmatched: 19. The CDR3 has 17 residues. CDR3 nucleotide sequence: TGTGCCAGTGGACCGTACGCCGGGACAGGGATTCCGGATACGCAGTATTTT. Protein: CASGPYAGTGIPDTQYF.

The chain employs TRBV5-1 and TRBJ1-5, with 10 bases matching TRBD1. Germline V gives CDR1 SGHRS, CDR2 YFSETQ. V was clipped by 4 bases and J by 4 bases; unmatched bases: 2. The length of the CDR3 is 14 residues. The CDR3 spells CASSPGQGNQPQHF. The CDR3 nucleotides read TGCGCCAGCAGCCCGGGACAGGGGAATCAGCCCCAGCATTTT.

This clone was seen a handful of times. The chain is built from TRBV5-6 and TRBJ1-2; possibly TRBD1 for D (5 bases). The CDR3 runs 14 residues. The germline gives CDR1 SGHDT, CDR2 YYEEEE. Trimming pared 1 base from V and 6 bases from J, leaving 13 bases between. CDR3 sequence (DNA): TGTGCCAGCAGCTTGAACTGGGGACCGCATGGCTACACCTTC. It is translated as CASSLNWGPHGYTF. Complete variable domain (other parts from reference TRBV5-6 and TRBJ1-2): DAGVTQSPTHLIKTRGQQVTLRCSPKSGHDTVSWYQQALGQGPQFIFQYYEEEERQRGNFPDRFSGHQFPNYSSELNVNALLLGDSALYLCASSLNWGPHGYTFGSGTRLTVV.

This chain links TRBV6-5 with TRBJ2-3, with 8 bases lining up with TRBD1. Germline CDR1 and CDR2: MNHEY and SVGAGI. With 7 bases clipped from V and 6 bases from J, the junction kept 12 bases outside the gene matches. The CDR3 totals 15 residues. CDR3 amino acids: CASTLGQGPVDTQYF. As DNA, the CDR3 is TGTGCCAGCACCCTCGGACAGGGCCCAGTCGATACGCAGTATTTT.

The chain uses TRBV18 and TRBJ2-5; 8 nucleotides align to TRBD2. The germline gives CDR1 KGHSH, CDR2 LQKENI. The CDR3 length is 15 residues. V shed 3 bases and J 5 bases; nucleotides not matched to a gene: 8. CDR3 amino acids: CASSPREGGGETQYF. The CDR3, as DNA: TGTGCCAGCTCACCCCGCGAGGGCGGGGGGGAGACCCAGTACTTC.

CDR3 amino acids: CASSLGGSATDTQYF. The CDR3 bases are TGTGCCAGCAGCCTCGGGGGTAGCGCCACAGATACGCAGTATTTT. The rearrangement uses TRBV4-2 and TRBJ2-3, with D possibly matching TRBD2 (6 bases). The CDR3 consists of 15 residues. Trimming shortened V by 4 bases and J by 2 bases, and 13 bases separated the two germline ends. From germline, CDR1 is LGHNA and CDR2 YNFKEQ.

This chain links TRBV19 with TRBJ1-6; D may be TRBD1 (5 bases). The CDR3 has 16 residues. Per germline, CDR1 LNHDA and CDR2 SQIVND (reference sequence). V shed 6 bases and J shed 9 bases, with 21 bases lying between them. The CDR3 nucleotides are TGTGCCAGTAGGAAGGGAGACACGGGGGGGACTTCACCCCTCCACTTT. Translating gives CASRKGDTGGTSPLHF.

J is TRBJ1-2 and V is TRBV27, with D maybe TRBD1 (5 bases). The CDR3 runs 16 residues. V lost 2 bases to trimming and J lost 4 bases, with 17 bases between them. The germline V gene encodes CDR1 MNHEY and CDR2 SMNVEV (reference sequence). Here the CDR3 DNA reads TGTGCCAGCAGTTTAAAGTCCGGGGCATTCTCCTATGGCTACACCTTC. Encoded protein: CASSLKSGAFSYGYTF.

V usage is TRBV19 and J usage is TRBJ1-1; D is uncertain. Trimming cost V 3 bases and J 1 base, with 9 bases left between them. The CDR3 runs 14 residues. Germline CDR1 LNHDA, CDR2 SQIVND (reference sequence). CDR3 in DNA: TGTGCCAGTAGTATTCTGTTGGGGAACACTGAAGCTTTCTTT. Translating it yields CASSILLGNTEAFF.

The chain carries TRBV9 and TRBJ2-1; TRBD2 aligns across 12 bases. CDR3 size: 15 residues. V shed 4 bases, J shed 8 bases, and the junction held 7 bases outside the gene matches. Germline V lookup: CDR1 SGDLS, CDR2 YYNGEE. The CDR3 region is CASSLSSGGVHEQFF. The CDR3 region has the DNA TGTGCCAGCAGCCTCTCTAGCGGGGGGGTTCATGAGCAGTTCTTC.

The chain joins TRBV7-2 to TRBJ2-5; TRBD2 matches 10 bases. The germline V gene encodes CDR1 SGHTA and CDR2 FQGNSA. J gave up 4 bases and V 1 base, and 3 bases lay outside the gene matches. This CDR3 is built from 15 residues. The CDR3 loop is CASSLVSGGLETQYF. CDR3 in DNA: TGTGCCAGCAGCTTAGTTAGCGGGGGGTTAGAGACCCAGTACTTC.

The chain couples TRBV9 to TRBJ2-2, with 10 nucleotides matching TRBD1. The CDR3 spans 16 residues. V lost 4 bases and J lost 5; bases outside the gene matches: 8. Germline V gene data show CDR1 as SGDLS and CDR2 as YYNGEE. For the CDR3, the DNA is TGTGCCAGCAGCCGACAGGGGGCGCTGAGAACCGGGGAGCTGTTTTTT. Residues: CASSRQGALRTGELFF.

This clone has a single count. V usage is TRBV7-5 and J usage is TRBJ1-1. TRBV7-5 counts as a pseudogene. CDR3 length: 12 residues. CDR3 sequence (DNA): TGTGCCAGAAGCTTACAATCGGGTAAAGCTTTCTTT. It codes for CARSLQSGKAFF.

The chain recombines TRBV7-3 with TRBJ1-5; 8 bases align to TRBD1. The CDR3 covers 13 residues. The germline CDR1 and CDR2 sequences are SGHTA and FQGTGA. Unmatched junction bases numbered 1, after V lost 5 bases and J lost 4 bases. CDR3 DNA: TGTGCCAGCAGCCGGACAGGGAATCAGCCCCAGCATTTT. Residues: CASSRTGNQPQHF.

A few counts support this clone. The V call is TRBV19, the J call TRBJ2-7; 7 nucleotides align to TRBD1. The V gene end was trimmed by 8 bases and the J gene end by 3 bases; junction bases not matched to a gene: 7. CDR1 and CDR2 (germline): LNHDA, SQIVND (reference sequence). CDR3 size: 13 residues. The CDR3 sequence: CASSPGQIYEQYF. In DNA, the CDR3 is TGTGCCAGTTCCCCGGGACAGATCTACGAGCAGTACTTC.